The clone carrying this TCR beta chain came up a few times. The Seattle site enrolled patients during active infection and followed them longitudinally. Authors' processing steps: It was from reference gene primer amplification that nucleated cell counts were estimated. Profiled with immunoSEQ multiplex PCR; TCRdb holds only in-frame clones, not every one. D and trimming come from the DNA, and the V and J calls and clone size come from that table. The data show 150,000 to 250,000 clones, 79% seen once. V dropped 5 bases and J dropped 5; count of bases not matched to a gene: 4. Germline CDR1 and CDR2: MDHEN and SYDVKM. The CDR3 is made up of 15 amino acids. This entry comes from a study of blood T cell repertoires in COVID-19. Turning to the study itself: Samples taken during acute and convalescent COVID-19 were collected in the United States, Italy and Spain. The analysed material was cDNA or gDNA that came from T cells, B-cell-depleted T cells, or PBMCs.

V usage is TRBV28 and J usage is TRBJ2-5; TRBD2 matches 14 bases. This clonotype was sampled from a middle-aged woman with COVID-19, enrolled during active disease. The sequenced material came from peripheral blood. The CDR3 loop reads CASSGTSGSVETQYF. DNA for the CDR3: TGTGCCAGCAGTGGGACTAGCGGGAGCGTTGAGACCCAGTACTTC. The whole variable domain, filled in from reference TRBV28 and TRBJ2-5, reads DVKVTQSSRYLVKRTGEKVFLECVQDMDHENMFWYRQDPGLGLRLIYFSYDVKMKEKGDIPEGYSVSREKKERFSLILESASTNQTSMYLCASSGTSGSVETQYFGPGTRLLVL.